This entry lists 27 T cell receptor beta chains sequenced from one sample in a study of graft-versus-host responses after intestinal transplantation. Lamina propria and intraepithelial lymphocytes were released by processing graft tissue. The protocol was immunoSEQ multiplex PCR, while the TCRdb copy is restricted to in-frame clones and leaves out a portion. In the table there are 6,000 to 8,000 clones, 83% of which are singletons. The specimen was ileum tissue, collected roughly 310 days after intestinal transplant. The receptors stem from a human patient who received an intestinal transplant, so some T cells may come from the graft donor.

The chain employs TRBV4-1 and TRBJ1-1; the match to TRBD1 covers 8 bases. Per germline, CDR1 MGHRA and CDR2 YSYEKL. The length of the CDR3 is 16 residues. Trimming removed 0 bases from V and 5 bases from J; junction bases left unmatched: 8. The CDR3 nucleotides read TGCGCCAGCAGCCAAGAGGCAGGGGGCGTTCGGACTGAAGCTTTCTTT. This encodes CASSQEAGGVRTEAFF.

The V call is TRBV5-6, the J call TRBJ2-3, with 10 bases fitting TRBD2. Trimming at V came to 3 bases and at J to 3 bases, leaving 10 bases not matched to a gene. Germline V lookup: CDR1 SGHDT, CDR2 YYEEEE. This CDR3 is built from 17 residues. This CDR3 is CASSSPKRGGRTDTQYF. The CDR3 DNA reads TGTGCCAGCAGCTCACCTAAGCGGGGGGGTAGAACAGATACGCAGTATTTT. Complete variable domain (other parts from reference TRBV5-6 and TRBJ2-3): DAGVTQSPTHLIKTRGQQVTLRCSPKSGHDTVSWYQQALGQGPQFIFQYYEEEERQRGNFPDRFSGHQFPNYSSELNVNALLLGDSALYLCASSSPKRGGRTDTQYFGPGTRLTVL.

On this clone itself: A read error may produce the germline difference seen at one junction end. The V and J genes are TRBV7-7 and TRBJ2-2, with a possible D match to TRBD2 (6 bases). This CDR3 comprises 13 residues. Per germline, CDR1 SSHAT and CDR2 FNYEAQ (reference sequence). CDR3 loop: CASSPGTAGELFF. CDR3 DNA: TGTGCTAGCAGCCCTGGGACTGCCGGGGAGCTGTTTTTT.

This clone has only one observation. The chain recombines TRBV2 with TRBJ1-6; a weak D match, TRBD1 (5 bases). V shed 5 bases and J shed 4 bases, with 9 bases lying between them. Germline-derived CDR1 and CDR2 are SNHLY and FYNNEI. This CDR3 contains 14 residues. The CDR3 DNA is TGTGCCAGCAGTTCGGGACGGTATAATTCACCCCTCCACTTT. This codes for CASSSGRYNSPLHF.

The sample holds a few counts of this clone. This chain joins TRBV9 and TRBJ2-2; 15 nucleotides agree with TRBD2. The CDR3 has 18 amino acids. J was trimmed by 2 bases and V by 0 bases; bases with no gene match: 2. Looked up from germline, CDR1 is SGDLS and CDR2 is YYNGEE. CDR3 nucleotides: TGTGCCAGCAGCGTAGGGACTAGCGGGAGGGCAAACACCGGGGAGCTGTTTTTT. It codes for CASSVGTSGRANTGELFF. Full variable domain (remainder filled in from reference TRBV9 and TRBJ2-2): DSGVTQTPKHLITATGQRVTLRCSPRSGDLSVYWYQQSLDQGLQFLIQYYNGEERAKGNILERFSAQQFPDLHSELNLSSLELGDSALYFCASSVGTSGRANTGELFFGEGSRLTVL.

This clone was detected once. The gene calls are TRBV14 and TRBJ1-1; 9 bases agree with TRBD1. V was clipped by 3 bases and J by 2 bases; unmatched bases: 10. The CDR3 has 17 amino acids. Germline V gene sequence: CDR1 SGHDN, CDR2 FVKESK. The DNA of the CDR3 is TGTGCCAGCAGCCAGAGACCGGGACAGGGTGATAACACTGAAGCTTTCTTT. It yields the protein CASSQRPGQGDNTEAFF. Complete variable domain (other parts from reference TRBV14 and TRBJ1-1): EAGVTQFPSHSVIEKGQTVTLRCDPISGHDNLYWYRRVMGKEIKFLLHFVKESKQDESGMPNNRFLAERTGGTYSTLKVQPAELEDSGVYFCASSQRPGQGDNTEAFFGQGTRLTVV.

This chain connects TRBV4-1 to TRBJ1-1, with D possibly TRBD1 on 5 matching bases. The CDR3 covers 14 residues. Germline V CDR1 and CDR2: MGHRA, YSYEKL. The ends were cut back, 2 bases at V and 1 base at J, with 8 bases in the middle. CDR3 in DNA: TGCGCCAGCAGCCAACCCCAGGGGAACACTGAAGCTTTCTTT. Translation: CASSQPQGNTEAFF.

The CDR3 is CASSLTGMGKGENTIYF. The CDR3 coding sequence is TGTGCCAGCAGCTTAACAGGGATGGGCAAGGGGGAAAACACCATATATTTT. The chain links TRBV7-9 to TRBJ1-3; maybe TRBD1 (6 bases). The CDR3 is 17 amino acids. CDR1 is SEHNR and CDR2 is FQNEAQ in the germline V gene (reference sequence). V was cut by 2 bases and J by 6 bases, with 20 bases left in between. Combining the CDR3 with reference TRBV7-9 and TRBJ1-3 gives the whole variable domain DTGVSQNPRHKITKRGQNVTFRCDPISEHNRLYWYRQTLGQGPEFLTYFQNEAQLEKSRLLSDRFSAERPKGSFSTLEIQRTEQGDSAMYLCASSLTGMGKGENTIYFGEGSWLTVV.

This rearrangement joins TRBV2 to TRBJ1-4; D is uncertain. The CDR3 totals 14 residues. Germline CDR1 is SNHLY and CDR2 is FYNNEI. V gave up 3 bases and J gave up 1 base, with 6 bases separating them. CDR3 in DNA: TGTGCCAGCAGTGACAGGATAACTAATGAAAAACTGTTTTTT. This translates into CASSDRITNEKLFF.

The chain couples TRBV7-9 to TRBJ1-2, with 7 positions matching TRBD1. Per the germline V gene, CDR1 is SEHNR and CDR2 is FQNEAQ (reference sequence). The CDR3 is 15 amino acids. V lost 4 bases and J lost 3; bases outside the gene matches: 8. CDR3 region: CASSSRQGFYYGYTF. CDR3 sequence (DNA): TGTGCCAGCAGCTCCAGACAGGGCTTCTACTATGGCTACACCTTC. Full variable domain (remainder filled in from reference TRBV7-9 and TRBJ1-2): DTGVSQNPRHKITKRGQNVTFRCDPISEHNRLYWYRQTLGQGPEFLTYFQNEAQLEKSRLLSDRFSAERPKGSFSTLEIQRTEQGDSAMYLCASSSRQGFYYGYTFGSGTRLTVV.

This clone appeared a single time. The chain combines TRBV5-1 with TRBJ2-3; D call uncertain. The V end lost 1 base, the J end lost 6 bases, and 12 bases lay between the germline ends. The CDR3 is 14 residues long. Germline loops: CDR1 SGHRS, CDR2 YFSETQ. CDR3 DNA: TGCGCCAGCAGCTTGACCCTTAAGTTCGATACGCAGTATTTT. Residues: CASSLTLKFDTQYF.

The genes are TRBV5-1 and TRBJ1-1; 10 positions match TRBD1. J gave up 1 base and V 3 bases, and 0 bases lay outside the gene matches. Germline CDR1 reads SGHRS; CDR2 reads YFSETQ. The CDR3 totals 14 residues. CDR3 bases: TGCGCCAGCAGCTGGGACAGGGGGAACACTGAAGCTTTCTTT. This gives the protein CASSWDRGNTEAFF.

The chain has TRBV18 and TRBJ2-2; 7 bases agree with TRBD1. Losses at the gene ends were 2 bases for V and 4 bases for J; bases not matched to a gene: 4. Germline values: CDR1 KGHSH, CDR2 LQKENI. The length of the CDR3 is 15 residues. DNA for the CDR3: TGTGCCAGCTCACCAAGGGACAGATTCACCGGGGAGCTGTTTTTT. Its protein is CASSPRDRFTGELFF.

This chain links TRBV27 with TRBJ2-3, with D tentatively TRBD2 (6 bases). CDR1 and CDR2 (germline): MNHEY, SMNVEV (reference sequence). V lost 3 bases and J 6 bases, leaving 13 bases between the germline ends. The CDR3 totals 14 residues. CDR3 region: CASSLRGAGDTQYF. CDR3 DNA sequence: TGTGCCAGCAGTTTGCGCGGGGCAGGGGATACGCAGTATTTT.

This clone has only a few counts. This chain joins TRBV19 and TRBJ1-1; D remains unclear. The germline V gene has CDR1 LNHDA and CDR2 SQIVND (reference sequence). There are 10 residues in the CDR3. V was shortened by 8 bases and J by 4 bases, with 5 bases between the two germline ends. The CDR3 coding sequence is TGTGCCAGTCGGGGCACTGAAGCTTTCTTT. Protein sequence: CASRGTEAFF. Full variable domain (rest looked up from reference TRBV19 and TRBJ1-1): DGGITQSPKYLFRKEGQNVTLSCEQNLNHDAMYWYRQDPGQGLRLIYYSQIVNDFQKGDIAEGYSVSREKKESFPLTVTSAQKNPTAFYLCASRGTEAFFGQGTRLTVV.

The gene calls are TRBV2 and TRBJ2-1, with TRBD1 matching 9 bases. The CDR3 extends over 13 amino acids. The germline CDR1 and CDR2 sequences are SNHLY and FYNNEI. V dropped 2 bases and J dropped 10; count of bases not matched to a gene: 3. CDR3: CASSELDRGEQFF. The CDR3 DNA follows: TGTGCCAGCAGTGAATTGGACAGGGGAGAGCAGTTCTTC. Full variable domain (rest looked up from reference TRBV2 and TRBJ2-1): EPEVTQTPSHQVTQMGQEVILRCVPISNHLYFYWYRQILGQKVEFLVSFYNNEISEKSEIFDDQFSVERPDGSNFTLKIRSTKLEDSAMYFCASSELDRGEQFFGPGTRLTVL.

This chain links TRBV1 with TRBJ2-1; TRBD2, as called in the table, went unchecked against the DNA. TRBV1 is marked as a pseudogene. CDR3 size: 20 residues. The CDR3 nucleotides read TGCACCAGCAGCCAAGATAACGGGGGGGGGCCCCCATGCTCCTACAATGAGCAGTTCTTC. It is translated as CTSSQDNGGGPPCSYNEQFF.

J is TRBJ2-5 and V is TRBV11-2; D is perhaps TRBD1 (8 bases). Between the trimmed V and J ends, which lost 5 bases and 2 bases, there was a span of 21 bases. This CDR3 is 17 amino acids long. Germline V lookup: CDR1 SGHAT, CDR2 FQNNGV. CDR3 in amino acids: CASSPYRGGRFQETQYF. CDR3 coding DNA: TGTGCCAGCAGCCCTTACAGGGGGGGAAGGTTTCAAGAGACCCAGTACTTC.

This clone is classed as large (0.1 to 1%). The chain joins TRBV19 to TRBJ2-7; tentatively, D is TRBD1 (5 bases). CDR3 length equals 13 residues. V gave up 1 base and J gave up 1 base, with 5 bases separating them. CDR1 and CDR2 from the germline V gene are LNHDA and SQIVND (reference sequence). CDR3 in amino acids: CASSIGTSYEQYF. DNA for the CDR3: TGTGCCAGTAGTATAGGGACATCCTACGAGCAGTACTTC.

This chain uses TRBV15 with TRBJ1-5, with D perhaps TRBD1 (5 bases). Trimming pared 3 bases from V and 4 bases from J, leaving 34 bases between. The germline V gene has CDR1 LNHNV and CDR2 YYDKDF (reference sequence). The CDR3 consists of 22 residues. CDR3 sequence reads: CATSSPTSRGGPRVSHNQPQHF. CDR3 coding DNA: TGTGCCACCAGCAGCCCAACCTCCCGGGGGGGTCCGAGGGTCAGCCATAATCAGCCCCAGCATTTT.

This clone has a handful of counts. The chain combines TRBV6-4 with TRBJ2-7, with 9 positions matching TRBD1. V lost 2 bases and J lost 4; bases outside the gene matches: 15. Germline V gives CDR1 MRHNA, CDR2 SNTAGT. The CDR3 contains 18 residues. CDR3 DNA: TGTGCCAGCAGTGACCAGGACAGGGGCCTCACTAATCCATACGAGCAGTACTTC. Its protein is CASSDQDRGLTNPYEQYF.

This rearrangement joins TRBV12-5 to TRBJ2-1; 7 bases align to TRBD1. The ends lost 0 bases at V and 9 bases at J; junction bases unmatched: 8. The CDR3 sequence is 15 residues long. Germline V lookup: CDR1 LGHNT, CDR2 FRNRAP. The CDR3 nucleotides are TGTGCTAGTGGTTTGGTACAGGGGTCACATAGTGAGCAGTTCTTC. Protein sequence: CASGLVQGSHSEQFF.

V and J are TRBV5-6 and TRBJ2-1; D possibly corresponds to TRBD2 (5 bases). The CDR3 is made up of 15 amino acids. The germline CDR1 and CDR2 sequences are SGHDT and YYEEEE. V lost 7 bases to trimming and J lost 0 bases, with 14 bases between them. In nucleotides, the CDR3 is TGTGCCAGCCGCGGGTTGTTGGTCTCCTACAATGAGCAGTTCTTC. This translates into CASRGLLVSYNEQFF.

V is TRBV7-3 and J is TRBJ2-5; 8 positions match TRBD2. J was trimmed by 2 bases and V by 5 bases; bases with no gene match: 13. The CDR3 is made up of 17 amino acids. Germline V lookup: CDR1 SGHTA, CDR2 FQGTGA. As DNA, the CDR3 is TGTGCCAGCAGCCCCCCCCTACTAGCGGTCTGGCAAGAGACCCAGTACTTC. It codes for CASSPPLLAVWQETQYF. Full variable domain (missing parts from reference TRBV7-3 and TRBJ2-5): GAGVSQTPSNKVTEKGKYVELRCDPISGHTALYWYRQSLGQGPEFLIYFQGTGAADDSGLPNDRFFAVRPEGSVSTLKIQRTERGDSAVYLCASSPPLLAVWQETQYFGPGTRLLVL.

The V and J genes are TRBV2 and TRBJ1-2, with D hard to call. CDR1 and CDR2 from the germline V gene are SNHLY and FYNNEI. This CDR3 spans 14 amino acids. The ends were cut back, 4 bases at V and 6 bases at J, with 15 bases in the middle. The CDR3 coding sequence is TGTGCCAGCAGTGGCGACGCCTTTGGTGATGGCTACACCTTC. It codes for CASSGDAFGDGYTF.

This chain links TRBV10-1 with TRBJ1-5; D call uncertain. The ends were cut back, 0 bases at V and 3 bases at J, with 15 bases in the middle. This CDR3 comprises 17 residues. Germline V gives CDR1 WNHNN, CDR2 SYGVQD (reference sequence). CDR3 protein: CASSESIRGGDNQPQHF. CDR3 DNA sequence: TGCGCCAGCAGTGAGTCGATACGCGGTGGCGACAATCAGCCCCAGCATTTT.

The CDR3 coding sequence is TGTGCCAGCAGTGACTCTAGCGGGGGGTCAGATACGCAGTATTTT. This sequence encodes CASSDSSGGSDTQYF. The chain carries TRBV6-4 and TRBJ2-3; 10 nucleotides agree with TRBD2. Unmatched junction bases numbered 1, after V lost 0 bases and J lost 4 bases. Germline CDR1 MRHNA, CDR2 SNTAGT. The CDR3 contains 15 residues.